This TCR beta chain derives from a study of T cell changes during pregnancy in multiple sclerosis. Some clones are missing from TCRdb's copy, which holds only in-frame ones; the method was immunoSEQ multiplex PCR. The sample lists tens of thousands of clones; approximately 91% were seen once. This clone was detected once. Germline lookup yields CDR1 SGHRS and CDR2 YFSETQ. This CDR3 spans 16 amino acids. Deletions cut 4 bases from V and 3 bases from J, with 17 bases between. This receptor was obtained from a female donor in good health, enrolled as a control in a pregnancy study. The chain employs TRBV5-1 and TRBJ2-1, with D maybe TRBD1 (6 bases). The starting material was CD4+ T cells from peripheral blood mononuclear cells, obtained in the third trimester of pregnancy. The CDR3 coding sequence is TGCGCCAGCAGCCACCAAGCCGGGACAAACTACAATGAGCAGTTCTTC. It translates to CASSHQAGTNYNEQFF.